This T cell receptor (beta chain) was captured by sequencing in a study of cytomegalovirus exposure and HLA in healthy donors. Study at large: An analysis done earlier identified roughly 120 million unique TCR beta sequences from 190 million or so T cells.

The study's findings and limits: The later analysis indicated that the majority of CMV-associated TCR beta chains appeared HLA-restricted. In vitro experiments confirmed that three CMV-associated chains were specific for CMV antigens.

Turning to this clone: Its cognate antigen is unknown.

The primer mix had 60 Vbeta and 13 Jbeta primers. Data came from immunoSEQ multiplex PCR; TCRdb stores just in-frame clones and leaves some out. The sample lists 150,000 to 190,000 clones; about 85% were seen once. The CDR3 spans 16 residues. Per germline, CDR1 MNHEY and CDR2 SMNVEV (reference sequence). Trimming took 7 bases from V and 5 from J, leaving 21 bases between them. Samples came from healthy bone marrow donors. Sequencing was performed on PBMCs. The origin of this receptor is a young woman in good health and CMV-seronegative. This chain uses TRBV27 with TRBJ2-1; a possible D gene is TRBD2 (7 bases). CDR3 nucleotides: TGTGCCAGCACTGACCTCGGGGGGCAGCACAACAATGAGCAGTTCTTC. Its translation is CASTDLGGQHNNEQFF.